The 14 T cell receptor beta chains below were found in one sample sequenced in a study of tumor-infiltrating lymphocytes in primary liver carcinoma. Between roughly 17 and 31 mg of unsorted bulk tissue served as the source from which RNA and DNA were co-extracted. The researchers produced TCR beta cDNA from roughly 500 ng total RNA with a constant-region primer. Each TCR beta library was derived from three nested multiplex PCR rounds that employed slightly modified ARM-PCR. It was with TRBV1-TRBV30 forward primers and a C-beta reverse primer that the first two PCR rounds were run, at roughly 10 cycles each. TCRdb reanalysed the multiplex PCR reads using MiXCR and keeps one entry per CDR3 protein. The table records under 130,000 distinct CDR3 sequences, roughly 80% of them present only once. The sequencing sample was made of liver tumor tissue from sampling region 3. Subset denoted: tumor region T3, left-lateral pole. The receptor set was obtained from a man in his forties with primary liver carcinoma and hepatitis B virus infection.

As regards this clonotype: Likely a read error: the CDR3 ends without its conserved phenylalanine or tryptophan. The V gene is TRBV5-1, the J gene TRBJ1-1; D remains ambiguous. Trimming pared 0 bases from V and 0 bases from J, leaving 6 bases between. Germline CDR1 reads SGHRS; CDR2 reads YFSETQ. This CDR3 has 14 amino acids. The CDR3 bases are TGCGCCAGCAGCTTGGACAGCATGAACACTGAAGCTTTCCTT. Its translation: CASSLDSMNTEAFL.

Comment on this clonotype: The junction departs from germline at one end; a sequencing error may be responsible. The genes are TRBV29-1 and TRBJ2-6; 9 bases match TRBD1. The germline V gene has CDR1 SQVTM and CDR2 ANQGSEA. The CDR3 has 15 amino acids. CDR3 loop: CSVGQGHTGVNVLTF. The CDR3 region has the DNA TGCAGCGTGGGACAGGGCCACACTGGGGTCAACGTCCTGACTTTC.

The V gene is TRBV6-2 or TRBV6-3, the J gene TRBJ2-7; 7 bases are a match to TRBD2. This CDR3 is 15 amino acids long. The V gene end was trimmed by 5 bases and the J gene end by 13 bases; junction bases not matched to a gene: 20. In germline, CDR1 is MNHEY, CDR2 SVGEGT. The CDR3 nucleotides are TGTGCCAGCAGTACTAGCGCAATGGAGGTGGAGTGGCAATACTTC. This translates into CASSTSAMEVEWQYF.

This clonotype appeared a single time. Sequence at one end of the junction differs from germline and may be a read error. This chain links TRBV6-2 or TRBV6-3 with TRBJ2-1, with TRBD2 matching 11 bases. The CDR3 consists of 15 residues. CDR1 and CDR2 from the germline V gene are MNHEY and SVGEGT. The CDR3 region is CVSRIGTSGYNEQFF. DNA for the CDR3: TGTGTCAGCAGAATCGGGACTAGCGGTTACAATGAGCAGTTCTTC.

The V call is TRBV25-1, the J call TRBJ1-6; D not certain. CDR1 and CDR2 from the germline V gene are MGHDK and SYGVNS. The CDR3 loop spans 15 amino acids. V dropped 1 base and J dropped 7 bases, with 11 bases sitting between them. This CDR3 reads CASSESPVGNSPLHF. Written as DNA, the CDR3 is TGTGCCAGCAGTGAATCACCAGTGGGGAATTCACCCCTCCACTTT. Full variable domain (missing parts from reference TRBV25-1 and TRBJ1-6): EADIYQTPRYLVIGTGKKITLECSQTMGHDKMYWYQQDPGMELHLIHYSYGVNSTEKGDLSSESTVSRIRTEHFPLTLESARPSHTSQYLCASSESPVGNSPLHFGNGTRLTVT.

This chain uses TRBV7-3 with TRBJ2-6, with 7 nucleotides matching TRBD2. Germline loops: CDR1 SGHTA, CDR2 FQGTGA. V lost 1 base to trimming and J lost 0 bases; unmatched junction nucleotides: 3. The CDR3 loop spans 17 amino acids. Here the CDR3 DNA reads TGTGCCAGCAGCTTAAGGGGGGGGAGCTCTGGGGCCAACGTCCTGACTTTC. Encoded protein: CASSLRGGSSGANVLTF.

In this sample, this clonotype turned up once. The chain combines TRBV5-1 with TRBJ2-1; D possibly corresponds to TRBD1 (6 bases). Germline V gene sequence: CDR1 SGHRS, CDR2 YFSETQ. This CDR3 region has 16 residues. Trimming took off 0 bases at V and 13 bases at J, with 23 bases between the two ends. DNA for the CDR3: TGCGCCAGCAGCTTGGCCGAAGGACAGCCCTACAATAAACAGTTCTTC. Protein: CASSLAEGQPYNKQFF.

Points on this clonotype: Here the CDR3 omits its conserved ending phenylalanine or tryptophan, so a read error is the likely source. V gene TRBV6-5 combines with J gene TRBJ2-1; 8 bases agree with TRBD2. The germline V gene encodes CDR1 MNHEY and CDR2 SVGAGI. The CDR3 length is 11 residues. CDR3 protein: CTSGSGGVQFI. DNA of the CDR3: TGTACCAGCGGGAGCGGGGGTGTGCAGTTCATC.

V gene TRBV29-1 combines with J gene TRBJ2-7; a weak D match, TRBD1 (6 bases). Trimming took off 4 bases at V and 7 bases at J, with 14 bases between the two ends. The CDR3 is 12 amino acids. Germline V gives CDR1 SQVTM, CDR2 ANQGSEA. The CDR3 loop reads CSVGQEVGEQYF. The DNA of the CDR3 is TGCAGCGTTGGACAGGAGGTAGGGGAGCAGTACTTC.

This clonotype occurred many times. This chain uses TRBV7-9 with TRBJ2-7; D possibly matches TRBD1 or TRBD2 (5 bases each). Germline V CDR1 and CDR2: SEHNR, FQNEAQ (reference sequence). Between the trimmed V and J ends, which lost 5 bases and 4 bases, there was a span of 9 bases. The CDR3 sequence is 12 residues long. The chain's CDR3 is CASSLGAYEQYF. CDR3 DNA: TGTGCCAGCAGCCTCGGGGCTTACGAGCAGTACTTC.

V usage is TRBV29-1 and J usage is TRBJ2-7; perhaps D is TRBD1 or TRBD2 (5 bases each). Germline CDR1 is SQVTM and CDR2 is ANQGSEA. This CDR3 contains 16 residues. CDR3: CSAMTSGTDTPYEQYF. The CDR3 bases are TGCAGTGCCATGACTTCTGGGACCGACACTCCCTACGAGCAGTACTTC.

This clonotype was counted only a few times. A much larger clone is a single base away; this may be a read error. The chain uses TRBV5-1 and TRBJ2-7; 7 bases map to TRBD1. The germline V gene encodes CDR1 SGHRS and CDR2 YFSETQ. The CDR3 is 14 residues long. Germline trimming cut 2 bases from V and 1 base from J; bases unmatched to any gene: 3. This CDR3 reads CASSFGQASYEQYF. CDR3 in DNA: TGCGCCAGCAGCTTTGGACAGGCTTCCTACGAGCAGTACTTC.

This clonotype appeared a few times. An end of the junction does not agree with germline; a read error may underlie this. V usage is TRBV6-5 and J usage is TRBJ2-1, with D tentatively TRBD2 (5 bases). The CDR3 length is 12 residues. CDR1 and CDR2 (germline): MNHEY, SVGAGI. Written as DNA, the CDR3 is TGTGCCAGCAGCCGAGGACTCAATGAGCAGTTATTT. This sequence encodes CASSRGLNEQLF.

As regards this clonotype: One end of the junction does not line up with germline, which may come from a read error. J is TRBJ1-5 and V is TRBV12-3 or TRBV12-4; D gene unclear. The CDR3 contains 15 residues. The CDR3 sequence: CASTRGTAKNQPQHF. The DNA for the CDR3 is TGTGCCAGCACGCGAGGCACCGCAAAAAATCAGCCACAGCATTTT.